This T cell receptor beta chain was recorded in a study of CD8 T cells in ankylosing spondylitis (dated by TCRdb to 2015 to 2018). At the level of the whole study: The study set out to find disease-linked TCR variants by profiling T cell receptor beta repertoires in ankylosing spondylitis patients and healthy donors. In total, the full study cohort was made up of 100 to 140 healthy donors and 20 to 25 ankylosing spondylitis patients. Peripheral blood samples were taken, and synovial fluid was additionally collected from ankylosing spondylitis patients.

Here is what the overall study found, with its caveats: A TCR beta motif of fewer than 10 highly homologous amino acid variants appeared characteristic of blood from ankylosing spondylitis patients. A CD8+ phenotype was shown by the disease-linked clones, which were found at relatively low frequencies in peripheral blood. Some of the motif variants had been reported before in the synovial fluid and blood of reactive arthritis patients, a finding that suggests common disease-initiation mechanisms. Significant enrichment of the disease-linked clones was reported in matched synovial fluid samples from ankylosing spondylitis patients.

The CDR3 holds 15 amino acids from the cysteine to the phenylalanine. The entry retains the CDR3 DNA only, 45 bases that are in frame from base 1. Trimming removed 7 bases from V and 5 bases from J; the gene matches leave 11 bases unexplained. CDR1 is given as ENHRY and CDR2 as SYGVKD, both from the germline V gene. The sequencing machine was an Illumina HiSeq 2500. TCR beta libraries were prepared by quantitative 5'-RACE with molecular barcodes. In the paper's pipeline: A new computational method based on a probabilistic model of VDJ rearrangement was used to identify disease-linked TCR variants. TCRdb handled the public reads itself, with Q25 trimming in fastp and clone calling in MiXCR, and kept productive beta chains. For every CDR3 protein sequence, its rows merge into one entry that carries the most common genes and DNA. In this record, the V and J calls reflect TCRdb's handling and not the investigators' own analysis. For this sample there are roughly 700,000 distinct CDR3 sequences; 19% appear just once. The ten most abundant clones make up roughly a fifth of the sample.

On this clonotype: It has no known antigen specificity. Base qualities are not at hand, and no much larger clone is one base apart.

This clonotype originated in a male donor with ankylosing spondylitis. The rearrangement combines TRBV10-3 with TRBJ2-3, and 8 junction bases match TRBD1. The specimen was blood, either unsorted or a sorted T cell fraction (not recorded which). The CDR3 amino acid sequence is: CAITSGQGAGDTQYF. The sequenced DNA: TGTGCCATCACTTCGGGGCAGGGGGCAGGAGATACGCAGTATTTT.